The 20 T cell receptor beta chains listed next were all sequenced from one sample in a study of shared clonotypes between healthy human individuals. Assay: immunoSEQ multiplex PCR; the TCRdb copy retains only in-frame clones and omits some. The table has 2 million to 2.5 million clones, approximately 95% seen once. The sample consisted of naive CD4+ T cells sorted from blood. Subset reported: CD45RA+ positively selected. These receptors originate from a man between 18 and 35 years old in good health.

On this clone itself: The identical CDR3 is also encoded by other nucleotide sequences in the sample. The rearrangement joins TRBV27 to TRBJ1-5; D gene unclear. Per germline, CDR1 MNHEY and CDR2 SMNVEV (reference sequence). The germline V and J ends were trimmed by 4 bases and 4 bases, with 5 bases remaining between them. The CDR3 consists of 12 residues. The CDR3: CASSSLNQPQHF. CDR3 in DNA: TGTGCCAGCAGTTCGCTAAATCAGCCCCAGCATTTT.

To note about this clone: This specimen includes other DNA sequences encoding the same CDR3. The chain recombines TRBV5-6 with TRBJ2-6; D may be TRBD2 (5 bases). The germline CDR1 and CDR2 sequences are SGHDT and YYEEEE. The length of the CDR3 is 15 residues. V lost 0 bases and J 3 bases, leaving 7 bases between the germline ends. CDR3 sequence reads: CASSLEGLGANVLTF. The CDR3 region has the DNA TGTGCCAGCAGCTTGGAAGGACTTGGGGCCAACGTCCTGACTTTC.

The chain uses TRBV5-1 and TRBJ2-5; 7 bases agree with TRBD2. The CDR3 totals 15 residues. Germline loops: CDR1 SGHRS, CDR2 YFSETQ. Germline trimming cut 2 bases from V and 5 bases from J; bases unmatched to any gene: 9. CDR3 region: CASSFDGGFDETQYF. The CDR3 DNA sequence: TGCGCCAGCAGCTTCGACGGGGGGTTCGATGAGACCCAGTACTTC. Complete variable domain (other parts from reference TRBV5-1 and TRBJ2-5): KAGVTQTPRYLIKTRGQQVTLSCSPISGHRSVSWYQQTPGQGLQFLFEYFSETQRNKGNFPGRFSGRQFSNSRSEMNVSTLELGDSALYLCASSFDGGFDETQYFGPGTRLLVL.

J is TRBJ1-1 and V is TRBV5-6; D remains ambiguous. Looked up from germline, CDR1 is SGHDT and CDR2 is YYEEEE. This CDR3 contains 14 residues. Trimming took 5 bases from V and 0 from J, leaving 11 bases between them. CDR3 nucleotides: TGTGCCAGCAGTCCTCGGACCTTGAACACTGAAGCTTTCTTT. The encoded protein is CASSPRTLNTEAFF.

The rearrangement uses TRBV6-4 and TRBJ1-5; 8 nucleotides align to TRBD1. Trimming cost V 7 bases and J 2 bases; bases outside gene matches: 19. Germline CDR1 MRHNA, CDR2 SNTAGT. This CDR3 has 19 residues. CDR3 coding DNA: TGTGCCAGCAATATCTTCCGGGCAGGGGGCTGGGTTGGCAATCAGCCCCAGCATTTT. Its translation: CASNIFRAGGWVGNQPQHF.

The chain is built from TRBV2 and TRBJ1-3; perhaps TRBD1 as D (5 bases). CDR3 length: 16 residues. Germline assignment: CDR1 SNHLY and CDR2 FYNNEI. Trimming cost V 0 bases and J 0 bases, with 9 bases left between them. The CDR3 protein is CASSEAGTLSGNTIYF. The CDR3 nucleotides are TGTGCCAGCAGTGAAGCAGGGACCCTCTCTGGAAACACCATATATTTT.

V gene TRBV5-1 combines with J gene TRBJ1-2; D is uncertain. This CDR3 has 14 residues. Germline V CDR1 and CDR2: SGHRS, YFSETQ. The V gene lost 6 bases and the J gene lost 5 bases, with 17 bases spanning the gap. The CDR3 DNA is TGCGCCAGCACCTCGACCTTATCCGGGTATGGCTACACCTTC. This sequence encodes CASTSTLSGYGYTF.

The V gene is TRBV27, the J gene TRBJ2-7; TRBD1 matches 10 bases. The CDR3 covers 15 residues. V was pared by 3 bases and J by 4 bases, with 6 bases of the junction left unmatched. Germline V gene data show CDR1 as MNHEY and CDR2 as SMNVEV (reference sequence). DNA for the CDR3: TGTGCCAGCAGTTTCACCCGACAGGGGGCTTACGAGCAGTACTTC. Protein product: CASSFTRQGAYEQYF.

V and J are TRBV18 and TRBJ2-1; D is ambiguous. The CDR3 runs 13 residues. Germline CDR1 is KGHSH and CDR2 is LQKENI. Trimming left V 0 bases short and J 8 bases short, with 8 bases between. CDR3 coding DNA: TGTGCCAGCTCACCACCGACGAAGGATGAGCAGTTCTTC. As protein: CASSPPTKDEQFF.

V usage is TRBV10-3 and J usage is TRBJ2-1; D remains unclear. The CDR3 extends over 16 amino acids. The V gene's germline CDR1 is ENHRY and CDR2 SYGVKD. V lost 6 bases and J 0 bases, leaving 15 bases between the germline ends. The DNA for the CDR3 is TGTGCCATCAGCCGGACGGATCCTAGCTCCTACAATGAGCAGTTCTTC. It yields the protein CAISRTDPSSYNEQFF.

This chain uses TRBV27 with TRBJ2-7; TRBD1 matches at 7 bases. Trimming removed 2 bases from V and 4 bases from J; junction bases left unmatched: 5. From germline, CDR1 is MNHEY and CDR2 SMNVEV (reference sequence). The CDR3 sequence is 14 residues long. The CDR3 DNA reads as TGTGCCAGCAGTTTAAACAGGGGAATGTACGAGCAGTACTTC. It codes for CASSLNRGMYEQYF.

This chain connects TRBV5-1 to TRBJ2-5; no reliable D call. Trimming removed 0 bases at V and 3 bases at J, with 12 bases between. There are 15 residues in the CDR3. CDR1 is SGHRS and CDR2 is YFSETQ in the germline V gene. As DNA, the CDR3 is TGCGCCAGCAGCTTGGGGGTCGGGCAGGAAGAGACCCAGTACTTC. This encodes CASSLGVGQEETQYF.

The rearrangement joins TRBV19 to TRBJ2-7, with TRBD2 identical over 11 bases. Trimming took 6 bases from V and 2 from J; bases not matched to a gene: 12. The germline V gene has CDR1 LNHDA and CDR2 SQIVND (reference sequence). This CDR3 contains 17 residues. CDR3 nucleotide sequence: TGTGCCAGTAGAATGACTAGCGGGAAAGGTTTGCCCTACGAGCAGTACTTC. Its translation is CASRMTSGKGLPYEQYF.

The chain employs TRBV19 and TRBJ2-5; 8 bases agree with TRBD1. The germline V gene has CDR1 LNHDA and CDR2 SQIVND (reference sequence). V gave up 8 bases and J gave up 5 bases; unmatched junction bases: 7. The CDR3 sequence is 13 residues long. The CDR3 spells CASGQGARETQYF. Here the CDR3 DNA reads TGTGCCAGTGGGCAGGGGGCTCGTGAGACCCAGTACTTC.

The chain links TRBV6-1 to TRBJ2-7; D might be TRBD1 or TRBD2, each matching 5 bases. Germline assignment: CDR1 MNHNS and CDR2 SASEGT. V was shortened by 8 bases and J by 2 bases, with 13 bases between the two germline ends. The CDR3 is 13 amino acids. The CDR3 DNA reads TGTGCCAGCGGCCGGGACGGCCCCTACGAGCAGTACTTC. Translation: CASGRDGPYEQYF.

CDR3 sequence: CASSPEGIYEQYF. The CDR3 nucleotides read TGCGCCAGCAGTCCAGAGGGAATCTACGAGCAGTACTTC. The V and J genes are TRBV5-1 and TRBJ2-7; D may be TRBD2 (5 bases). CDR1 SGHRS and CDR2 YFSETQ come from the germline V gene. V dropped 5 bases and J dropped 3 bases, with 12 bases sitting between them. CDR3 length equals 13 residues. Using reference TRBV5-1 and TRBJ2-7 for the parts outside the CDR3, the full variable domain is KAGVTQTPRYLIKTRGQQVTLSCSPISGHRSVSWYQQTPGQGLQFLFEYFSETQRNKGNFPGRFSGRQFSNSRSEMNVSTLELGDSALYLCASSPEGIYEQYFGPGTRLTVT.

The V call is TRBV11-2, the J call TRBJ1-4, with D unresolved. The ends were cut back, 1 base at V and 5 bases at J, with 8 bases in the middle. The CDR3 consists of 14 residues. Germline values: CDR1 SGHAT, CDR2 FQNNGV. The CDR3 coding sequence is TGTGCCAGCAGCTTAGGGGGTGGAAATGAAAAACTGTTTTTT. Translating gives CASSLGGGNEKLFF. Together with reference TRBV11-2 and TRBJ1-4, the CDR3 gives the full variable domain: EAGVAQSPRYKIIEKRQSVAFWCNPISGHATLYWYQQILGQGPKLLIQFQNNGVVDDSQLPKDRFSAERLKGVDSTLKIQPAKLEDSAVYLCASSLGGGNEKLFFGSGTQLSVL.

This sequence joins TRBV4-3 and TRBJ1-6; D is undetermined. Trimming removed 0 bases from V and 0 bases from J, with 18 bases in between. There are 20 residues in the CDR3. In germline, CDR1 is LGHNA, CDR2 YSLEER. As DNA, the CDR3 is TGCGCCAGCAGCCAAGATAAGTATGATCCTAACTCCTCCTATAATTCACCCCTCCACTTT. This gives the protein CASSQDKYDPNSSYNSPLHF.

The gene calls are TRBV7-9 and TRBJ1-1, with D hard to call. Per the germline V gene, CDR1 is SEHNR and CDR2 is FQNEAQ (reference sequence). The CDR3 extends over 14 amino acids. Trimming pared 1 base from V and 1 base from J, leaving 7 bases between. The CDR3 spells CASSLGVENTEAFF. The CDR3 DNA reads TGTGCCAGCAGCTTAGGTGTAGAGAACACTGAAGCTTTCTTT.

This rearrangement joins TRBV5-6 to TRBJ1-2; D gene ambiguous. The CDR3 has 16 residues. V was shortened by 3 bases and J by 4 bases, with 19 bases between the two germline ends. Germline values: CDR1 SGHDT, CDR2 YYEEEE. CDR3 in amino acids: CASSSRLRSVVYGYTF. The CDR3 nucleotides read TGTGCCAGCAGCTCCAGGTTAAGGAGCGTGGTCTATGGCTACACCTTC.